The 24 T cell receptor beta chains given below trace back to one sample, sequenced in a study of regulatory T cells in long-lasting Graves disease. Time point reported: newly diagnosed GD, antithyroid drugs for less than 3 months. Extracted PBMC RNA gave rise to the TCR library. Researchers made TCR beta libraries by using iRepertoire HTBI primers and running Arm-PCR on CDR3 regions. MiXCR was run by TCRdb on the multiplex PCR reads, yielding one entry per CDR3 protein. This table holds a few hundred thousand distinct CDR3 sequences, 12% found once. These data were also reused for a study on T cells in Graves' hyperthyroidism and ophthalmopathy.

Specimen: peripheral blood mononuclear cells (PBMCs), collected at new diagnosis, from a patient treated with antithyroid drugs. Source of these receptors: a woman aged 18-29 years with Graves disease.

This clonotype came up many times. CDR3 residues: CASSLWTSGYKNTGELFF. As DNA, the CDR3 is TGTGCCAGCAGCTTGTGGACTAGCGGATACAAAAACACCGGGGAGCTGTTTTTT. The chain combines TRBV7-2 with TRBJ2-2, with 10 bases matching TRBD2. The germline V gene has CDR1 SGHTA and CDR2 FQGNSA. V trimming: 3 bases; J trimming: 2 bases; junction bases outside the gene matches: 9. The CDR3 length is 18 residues.

This clonotype was recorded many times. This chain uses TRBV11-1 with TRBJ2-1; no clear D gene. The CDR3 is 14 amino acids. The V gene lost 5 bases and the J gene lost 2 bases, with 10 bases spanning the gap. Germline assignment: CDR1 SGHAT and CDR2 FQDESV (reference sequence). CDR3 in DNA: TGTGCCAGCAGCCCTCGTAATACCTACAATGAGCAGTTCTTC. As protein: CASSPRNTYNEQFF.

The chain combines TRBV5-6 with TRBJ2-7, with TRBD1 matching 7 bases. The germline V gene has CDR1 SGHDT and CDR2 YYEEEE. The V and J ends lost 4 bases and 4 bases, in that order; junction bases with no gene match: 8. The CDR3 sequence is 14 residues long. Here the CDR3 DNA reads TGTGCCAGCAGCATCTCCGGGACAGCATACGAGCAGTACGTC. Translated, it gives CASSISGTAYEQYV.

The chain uses TRBV29-1 and TRBJ2-2; 9 positions agree with TRBD1. The CDR3 is made up of 16 amino acids. Trimming cost V 1 base and J 1 base; bases outside gene matches: 4. From germline, CDR1 is SQVTM and CDR2 ANQGSEA. CDR3 loop: CSVEGGQGMNTGELFF. The DNA of the CDR3 is TGCAGCGTTGAAGGAGGACAGGGGATGAACACCGGGGAGCTGTTTTTT.

The V gene is TRBV29-1, the J gene TRBJ1-4; a possible D gene is TRBD1 (5 bases). The germline V and J ends were trimmed by 5 bases and 8 bases, with 9 bases remaining between them. CDR1 SQVTM and CDR2 ANQGSEA come from the germline V gene. The CDR3 contains 11 residues. As DNA, the CDR3 is TGCAGCGTTTTCCAGGGCGAAAAACTGTTTTTT. Protein sequence: CSVFQGEKLFF. Combining the CDR3 with reference TRBV29-1 and TRBJ1-4 gives the whole variable domain SAVISQKPSRDICQRGTSLTIQCQVDSQVTMMFWYRQQPGQSLTLIATANQGSEATYESGFVIDKFPISRPNLTFSTLTVSNMSPEDSSIYLCSVFQGEKLFFGSGTQLSVL.

This clonotype has just a few counts. The V and J genes are TRBV19 and TRBJ2-1; 8 bases align to TRBD2. Trimming removed 5 bases from V and 8 bases from J; junction bases left unmatched: 20. Germline CDR1 LNHDA, CDR2 SQIVND (reference sequence). The CDR3 contains 18 residues. CDR3 protein: CASSANPGFFLAGYEQFF. The DNA for the CDR3 is TGTGCCAGTAGTGCGAACCCCGGCTTCTTTCTAGCGGGCTATGAGCAGTTCTTC. The variable domain in full, with the rest retrieved from reference TRBV19 and TRBJ2-1, is DGGITQSPKYLFRKEGQNVTLSCEQNLNHDAMYWYRQDPGQGLRLIYYSQIVNDFQKGDIAEGYSVSREKKESFPLTVTSAQKNPTAFYLCASSANPGFFLAGYEQFFGPGTRLTVL.

In its sample, this clonotype was seen many times. The CDR3 nucleotides read TGCGCCAGCAGCTTGCCGGGAGCGGGGGGGCCCGATGAGCAGTTCTTC. Encoded protein: CASSLPGAGGPDEQFF. The chain has TRBV5-1 and TRBJ2-1, with 10 bases fitting TRBD2. The CDR3 is 16 amino acids. The ends lost 1 base at V and 8 bases at J; junction bases unmatched: 9. Looked up from germline, CDR1 is SGHRS and CDR2 is YFSETQ.

This clonotype has just a few counts. CDR3 region: CASSRGLAGGSTGELFF. CDR3 bases: TGTGCCAGCAGCCGGGGACTAGCGGGGGGTTCGACCGGGGAGCTGTTTTTT. V usage is TRBV7-2 and J usage is TRBJ2-2; TRBD2 matches at 15 bases. This CDR3 has 17 amino acids. V lost 5 bases to trimming and J lost 5 bases; unmatched junction nucleotides: 6. The germline gives CDR1 SGHTA, CDR2 FQGNSA. The complete variable domain, with remaining parts taken from reference TRBV7-2 and TRBJ2-2, reads GAGVSQSPSNKVTEKGKDVELRCDPISGHTALYWYRQSLGQGLEFLIYFQGNSAPDKSGLPSDRFSAERTGGSVSTLTIQRTQQEDSAVYLCASSRGLAGGSTGELFFGEGSRLTVL.

Ten or more counts support this clonotype. The rearrangement links TRBV20-1 to TRBJ1-2; no clear D. Trimming shortened V by 0 bases and J by 7 bases, and 6 bases separated the two germline ends. This CDR3 is built from 11 residues. Germline V gene lookup returns CDR1 DFQATT and CDR2 SNEGSKA (reference sequence). The CDR3 coding sequence is TGCAGTGCTAGAGATAGCAGTGGCTACACCTTC. It is translated as CSARDSSGYTF.

This clonotype was seen repeatedly, ten times or more. The chain couples TRBV12-3 or TRBV12-4 to TRBJ2-1, with 7 bases lining up with TRBD1. The CDR3 sequence is 16 residues long. The V and J ends lost 6 bases and 4 bases, in that order; junction bases with no gene match: 12. The CDR3 nucleotides read TGTGCCAGCAGCCCAACTCAGGGGGTACCATACAATGAGCAGTTCTTC. This codes for CASSPTQGVPYNEQFF.

The sample holds many counts of this clonotype. V and J are TRBV20-1 and TRBJ2-1, with D possibly being TRBD2 (6 bases). The germline V gene encodes CDR1 DFQATT and CDR2 SNEGSKA (reference sequence). This CDR3 is built from 15 residues. V lost 5 bases, J lost 0 bases, and 14 bases lay in between. DNA for the CDR3: TGCAGTGCTGAGGGACTGCCGAACTCCTACAATGAGCAGTTCTTC. As protein: CSAEGLPNSYNEQFF.

In its sample, this clonotype was seen many times. This sequence joins TRBV3-1 and TRBJ1-6; D uncertain. Trimming removed 2 bases at V and 6 bases at J, with 8 bases between. The V gene's germline CDR1 is LGHDT and CDR2 YNNKEL (reference sequence). The CDR3 is made up of 14 amino acids. CDR3 in DNA: TGTGCCAGCAGCCAATGGGGAGGTAATTCACCCCTCCACTTT. Its translation is CASSQWGGNSPLHF. The variable domain in full, with the rest retrieved from reference TRBV3-1 and TRBJ1-6, is DTAVSQTPKYLVTQMGNDKSIKCEQNLGHDTMYWYKQDSKKFLKIMFSYNNKELIINETVPNRFSPKSPDKAHLNLHINSLELGDSAVYFCASSQWGGNSPLHFGNGTRLTVT.

This clonotype occurred many times. Its ends do not fully match the called genes, so a read error is possible. This chain uses TRBV4-3 with TRBJ1-1; no firm D call. CDR1 LGHNA and CDR2 YSLEER come from the germline V gene. This CDR3 comprises 13 residues. The CDR3 loop reads CASSQDAYTEAFF. The CDR3 region has the DNA TGTGCCAGCAGCCAAGATGCGTACACTGAAGCTTTCTTT.

A few counts support this clonotype. V and J are TRBV20-1 and TRBJ1-6; D is perhaps TRBD1 (5 bases). Germline-derived CDR1 and CDR2 are DFQATT and SNEGSKA (reference sequence). Trimming pared 0 bases from V and 5 bases from J, leaving 8 bases between. The CDR3 is 14 amino acids. DNA for the CDR3: TGCAGTGCTAGAGAATCAGGGAATAATTCACCCCTCCACTTT. This gives the protein CSARESGNNSPLHF.

The CDR3 DNA follows: TGTGCCAGCAGCTACGCAACGATGGGCACCCACAATACCTTC. This codes for CASSYATMGTHNTF. V usage is TRBV7-2 and J usage is TRBJ1-2; D not resolved. Looked up from germline, CDR1 is SGHTA and CDR2 is FQGNSA. The CDR3 length is 14 residues. With 4 bases removed from V and 14 bases from J, the gap between germline ends came to 23 bases.

The chain links TRBV20-1 to TRBJ1-4; D remains ambiguous. Trimming shortened V by 1 base and J by 6 bases, and 6 bases separated the two germline ends. The CDR3 length is 12 residues. The germline gives CDR1 DFQATT, CDR2 SNEGSKA (reference sequence). The CDR3 coding sequence is TGCAGTGCTAGAGTCGGATATGAAAAACTGTTTTTT. This codes for CSARVGYEKLFF.

At least ten counts were recorded for this clonotype. The chain combines TRBV19 with TRBJ2-7; the D gene is possibly TRBD2 (6 bases). This CDR3 is 14 amino acids long. V lost 4 bases to trimming and J lost 2 bases, with 12 bases between them. CDR1 LNHDA and CDR2 SQIVND come from the germline V gene (reference sequence). The CDR3 reads CASSSGTRPYEQYV. CDR3 bases: TGTGCCAGTAGTAGTGGGACTCGCCCCTACGAGCAGTACGTC.

This clonotype appeared many times. V and J are TRBV7-8 and TRBJ2-3; no clear D. Germline V gene data show CDR1 as SGHVS and CDR2 as FQNEAQ. The V gene lost 1 base and the J gene lost 3 bases, with 11 bases spanning the gap. This CDR3 has 15 amino acids. CDR3 region: CASSLERQTTDTQYF. The CDR3, as DNA: TGTGCCAGCAGCTTAGAGAGGCAGACAACAGATACGCAGTATTTT. The full variable domain, in which reference TRBV7-8 and TRBJ2-3 provide the parts outside the CDR3, is GAGVSQSPRYKVAKRGQDVALRCDPISGHVSLFWYQQALGQGPEFLTYFQNEAQLDKSGLPSDRFFAERPEGSVSTLKIQRTQQEDSAVYLCASSLERQTTDTQYFGPGTRLTVL.

A few counts support this clonotype. The chain combines TRBV6-1 with TRBJ1-2; D might be TRBD1 (6 bases). V lost 11 bases and J 2 bases, leaving 15 bases between the germline ends. The germline CDR1 and CDR2 sequences are MNHNS and SASEGT. This CDR3 has 13 amino acids. In DNA form, the CDR3 reads TGTGCCTCAGGCAGGGGCCCGAACTATGGCTACACCTTC. Translating gives CASGRGPNYGYTF.

The sample holds a few counts of this clonotype. The rearrangement joins TRBV6-5 to TRBJ2-3, with TRBD2 matching 10 bases. This CDR3 is 16 amino acids long. The V and J ends lost 4 bases and 0 bases, in that order; junction bases with no gene match: 4. Germline V gene data show CDR1 as MNHEY and CDR2 as SVGAGI. CDR3 in DNA: TGTGCCAGCAGTTTGAGCGGGGGGGCCAGCACAGATACGCAGTATTTT. This codes for CASSLSGGASTDTQYF.

This clonotype was seen ten or more times. J is TRBJ1-2 and V is TRBV28, with 8 bases that match TRBD1. Per germline, CDR1 MDHEN and CDR2 SYDVKM. Trimming took 5 bases from V and 7 from J; bases not matched to a gene: 3. The CDR3 is made up of 12 amino acids. The CDR3 reads CASSQGALGYTF. CDR3 sequence (DNA): TGTGCCAGCAGTCAGGGGGCCCTTGGCTACACCTTC.

This clonotype was seen a handful of times. V is TRBV19 and J is TRBJ2-7; the D gene is possibly TRBD1 (6 bases). Germline V gene lookup returns CDR1 LNHDA and CDR2 SQIVND (reference sequence). Trimming pared 3 bases from V and 0 bases from J, leaving 12 bases between. The CDR3 length is 15 residues. The CDR3 region is CASSIQEDSSYEQYF. CDR3 bases: TGTGCCAGTAGTATTCAGGAGGACAGCTCCTACGAGCAGTACTTC.

This clonotype was seen at least ten times. This sequence joins TRBV7-2 and TRBJ1-1; D call uncertain. CDR3 length: 12 residues. Germline V gene data show CDR1 as SGHTA and CDR2 as FQGNSA. Trimming took 6 bases from V and 10 from J, leaving 15 bases between them. CDR3 sequence reads: CASSRTVLGAFF. As DNA, the CDR3 is TGTGCCAGCAGTCGGACGGTCTTGGGAGCTTTCTTT.

This clonotype was seen repeatedly, ten times or more. The chain joins TRBV6-2 or TRBV6-3 to TRBJ2-7, with 8 bases identical to TRBD1. The junction had 14 bases not matched to a gene; V was cut back by 4 bases and J by 3 bases. The CDR3 is made up of 17 amino acids. In germline, CDR1 is MNHEY, CDR2 SVGEGT. The CDR3 loop is CASSLRPGQDPNYEQYV. Written as DNA, the CDR3 is TGTGCCAGCAGTTTGCGCCCGGGACAGGATCCCAACTACGAGCAGTACGTC.